The clone carrying this TCR beta chain was counted ten times or more. Amplifying from RNA transcripts, the study obtained TCR beta CDR3 regions. Second-round multiplex PCR came after first-round RT-PCR with HTBI primers. TCRdb fed the multiplex PCR reads into MiXCR, producing one record per CDR3 protein. The data contain around 1,000,000 distinct CDR3 sequences, less than 45% of them singletons. This sample is drawn from a study of Graves' ophthalmopathy and Graves' hyperthyroidism. The source material was peripheral blood or thyroid tissue (not recorded which). The receptor was derived from an adult man with Graves' hyperthyroidism.

The CDR3 sequence: CSALAMNTEAFF. CDR3 nucleotide sequence: TGCAGTGCTTTGGCCATGAACACTGAAGCTTTCTTT. This rearrangement joins TRBV20-1 to TRBJ1-1; no definite D call. The CDR3 length is 12 residues. Per germline, CDR1 DFQATT and CDR2 SNEGSKA (reference sequence). V shed 5 bases and J shed 0 bases, with 7 bases lying between them.